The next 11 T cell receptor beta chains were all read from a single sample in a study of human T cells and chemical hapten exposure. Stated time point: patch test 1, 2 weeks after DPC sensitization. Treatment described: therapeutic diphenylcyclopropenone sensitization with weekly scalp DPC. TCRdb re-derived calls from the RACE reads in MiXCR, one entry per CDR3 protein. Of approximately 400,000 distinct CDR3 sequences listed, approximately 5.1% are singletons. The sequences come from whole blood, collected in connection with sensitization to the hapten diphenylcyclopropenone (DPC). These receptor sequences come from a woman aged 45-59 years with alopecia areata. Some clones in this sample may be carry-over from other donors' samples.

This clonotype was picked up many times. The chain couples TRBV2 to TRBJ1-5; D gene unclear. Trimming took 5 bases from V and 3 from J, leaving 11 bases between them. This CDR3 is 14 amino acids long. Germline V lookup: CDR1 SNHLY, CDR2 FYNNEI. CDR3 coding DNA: TGTGCCAGCAGTCCCTCTCGGGCCAATCAGCCCCAGCATTTT. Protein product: CASSPSRANQPQHF.

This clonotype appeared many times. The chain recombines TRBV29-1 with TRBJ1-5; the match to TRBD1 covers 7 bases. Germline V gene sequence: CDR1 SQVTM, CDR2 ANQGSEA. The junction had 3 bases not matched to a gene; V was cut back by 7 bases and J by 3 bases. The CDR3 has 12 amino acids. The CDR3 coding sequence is TGCAGCGCAGGGGGATCCAATCAGCCCCAGCATTTT. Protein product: CSAGGSNQPQHF.

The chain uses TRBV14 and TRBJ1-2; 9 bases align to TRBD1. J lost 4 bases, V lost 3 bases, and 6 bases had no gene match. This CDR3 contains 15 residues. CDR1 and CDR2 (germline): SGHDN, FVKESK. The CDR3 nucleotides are TGTGCCAGCAGCCACCCGGGACAGGGAGGCTATGGCTACACCTTC. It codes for CASSHPGQGGYGYTF.

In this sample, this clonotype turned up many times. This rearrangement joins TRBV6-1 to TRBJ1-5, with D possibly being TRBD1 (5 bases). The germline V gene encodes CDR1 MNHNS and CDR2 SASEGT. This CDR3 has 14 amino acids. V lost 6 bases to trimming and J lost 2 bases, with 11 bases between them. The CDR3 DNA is TGTGCCAGCAGAGAAAGGGGCGGCAATCAGCCCCAGCATTTT. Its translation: CASRERGGNQPQHF.

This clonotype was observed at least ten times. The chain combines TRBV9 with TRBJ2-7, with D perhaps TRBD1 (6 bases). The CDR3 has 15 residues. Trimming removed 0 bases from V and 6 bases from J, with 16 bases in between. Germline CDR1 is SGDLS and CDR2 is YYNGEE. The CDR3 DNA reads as TGTGCCAGCAGCGTAGGCCCAGGGGATACCTCCGAGCAGTACTTC. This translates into CASSVGPGDTSEQYF.

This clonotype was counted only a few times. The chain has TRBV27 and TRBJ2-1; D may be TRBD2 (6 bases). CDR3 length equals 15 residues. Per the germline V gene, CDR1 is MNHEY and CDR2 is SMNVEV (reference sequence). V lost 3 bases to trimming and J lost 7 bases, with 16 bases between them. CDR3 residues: CASSFWRAIGNEQFF. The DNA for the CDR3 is TGTGCCAGCAGTTTCTGGAGGGCCATAGGAAATGAGCAGTTCTTC.

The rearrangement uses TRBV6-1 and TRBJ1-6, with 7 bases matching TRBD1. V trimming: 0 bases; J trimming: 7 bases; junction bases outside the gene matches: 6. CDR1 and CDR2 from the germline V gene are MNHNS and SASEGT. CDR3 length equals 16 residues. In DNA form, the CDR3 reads TGTGCCAGCAGTGAAGCCCCAAGGACAGGCAATTCACCCCTCCACTTT. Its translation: CASSEAPRTGNSPLHF.

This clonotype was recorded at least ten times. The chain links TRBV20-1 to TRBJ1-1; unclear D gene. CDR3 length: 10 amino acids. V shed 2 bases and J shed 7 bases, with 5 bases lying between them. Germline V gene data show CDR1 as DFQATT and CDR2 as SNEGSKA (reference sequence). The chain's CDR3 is CSARQLEAFF. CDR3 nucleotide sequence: TGCAGTGCTAGACAGCTTGAAGCTTTCTTT.

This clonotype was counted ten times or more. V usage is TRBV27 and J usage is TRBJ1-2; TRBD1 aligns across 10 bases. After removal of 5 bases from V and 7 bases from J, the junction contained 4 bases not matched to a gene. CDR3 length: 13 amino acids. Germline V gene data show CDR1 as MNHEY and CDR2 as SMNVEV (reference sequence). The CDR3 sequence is CASSLTGGSGYTF. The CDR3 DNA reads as TGTGCCAGCAGTCTGACAGGGGGCAGTGGCTACACCTTC.

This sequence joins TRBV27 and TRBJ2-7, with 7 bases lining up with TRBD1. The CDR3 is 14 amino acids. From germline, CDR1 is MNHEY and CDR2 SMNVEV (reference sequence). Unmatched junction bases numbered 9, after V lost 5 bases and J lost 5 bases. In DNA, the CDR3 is TGTGCCAGCAGTATTCGGGACAGCACCAACGAGCAGTACTTC. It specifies CASSIRDSTNEQYF.

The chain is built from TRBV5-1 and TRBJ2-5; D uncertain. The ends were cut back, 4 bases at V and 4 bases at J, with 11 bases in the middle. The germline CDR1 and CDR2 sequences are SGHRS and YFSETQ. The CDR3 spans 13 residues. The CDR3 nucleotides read TGCGCCAGCAGCCCTATTAGGGTAGAGACCCAGTACTTC. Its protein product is CASSPIRVETQYF. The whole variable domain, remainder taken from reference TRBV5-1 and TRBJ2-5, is KAGVTQTPRYLIKTRGQQVTLSCSPISGHRSVSWYQQTPGQGLQFLFEYFSETQRNKGNFPGRFSGRQFSNSRSEMNVSTLELGDSALYLCASSPIRVETQYFGPGTRLLVL.